These T cell receptor beta chains were read from a single sample in a study of immune characterization of retroperitoneal liposarcoma. TCRdb independently ran MiXCR on the PCR reads; one entry per CDR3 protein. The table lists about 3,100 distinct CDR3 sequences, 27% of them singletons. The source material was tumor tissue. The receptors derive from a female donor with retroperitoneal liposarcoma. CDR3s include the opening cysteine and the closing phenylalanine or tryptophan. Each record gives: D gene, J gene, V gene, clone size, CDR3 DNA, CDR3 protein. A D gene is named only where the DNA matches it firmly. A clone size is listed for some rows: how often the clone was seen (once, few, many), or a class if it is expanded.

D gene: TRBD1
J gene: TRBJ2-3
V gene: TRBV10-1
clone size: -
CDR3 DNA: TGCGCCAGCAGTGATAGCGAACAGGGGAACACAGATACGCAGTATTTT
CDR3 protein: CASSDSEQGNTDTQYF

D gene: -
J gene: TRBJ2-5
V gene: TRBV7-2
clone size: few
CDR3 DNA: TGTGCCAGCAGCCGTAGGGGGAGGATCGAAGAGACCCAGTACTTC
CDR3 protein: CASSRRGRIEETQYF

D gene: -
J gene: TRBJ2-1
V gene: TRBV4-2
clone size: medium-sized
CDR3 DNA: TGTGCCAGCAGCCAAGTTCAGGGGGAGGGATTTAATGAGCAGTTCTTC
CDR3 protein: CASSQVQGEGFNEQFF

D gene: -
J gene: TRBJ2-1
V gene: TRBV6-7
clone size: -
CDR3 DNA: TGTGCCAGCTCGAGGGTAAATGAGCAGTTCTTC
CDR3 protein: CASSRVNEQFF

D gene: -
J gene: TRBJ2-4
V gene: TRBV10-1
clone size: -
CDR3 DNA: TGCGCCAGCATTTCTTCAGGGACCCGAAAAGGGAACATTCAGTACTTC
CDR3 protein: CASISSGTRKGNIQYF

D gene: -
J gene: TRBJ2-1
V gene: TRBV7-6
clone size: few
CDR3 DNA: TGTGCCAGCAGCTTTTCAGGGTTTGGGGAGACCCAGTTCTTC
CDR3 protein: CASSFSGFGETQFF

D gene: TRBD1
J gene: TRBJ2-2
V gene: TRBV6-1
clone size: -
CDR3 DNA: TGTGCCAGCATCGGACAGGGTTGGACCGGGGAGCTGTTTTTT
CDR3 protein: CASIGQGWTGELFF

D gene: TRBD1
J gene: TRBJ2-3
V gene: TRBV27
clone size: many
CDR3 DNA: TGTGCCAGCAGTTTATATAAGACAGGGATCACAGATACGCAGTATTTT
CDR3 protein: CASSLYKTGITDTQYF

D gene: -
J gene: TRBJ2-2
V gene: TRBV7-7
clone size: -
CDR3 DNA: TGTGCTAGCAGCTTAGAGCCACAGGGTGTGGGCACCGGGGAGCTGTTTTTT
CDR3 protein: CASSLEPQGVGTGELFF

D gene: TRBD2
J gene: TRBJ2-1
V gene: TRBV6-1
clone size: few
CDR3 DNA: TGTGCCAGCAGTTTTGGGACTAGCGTGAGCTCCTACAATGAGCAGTTCTTC
CDR3 protein: CASSFGTSVSSYNEQFF

D gene: -
J gene: TRBJ2-1
V gene: TRBV6-1
clone size: medium-sized
CDR3 DNA: TGTGCCAGCAGTGAAGAGTACGGAACCTACGAGCAGTTCTTC
CDR3 protein: CASSEEYGTYEQFF

D gene: -
J gene: TRBJ2-3
V gene: TRBV5-5
clone size: medium-sized
CDR3 DNA: TGTGCCAGCAGCTTGACAGTTTGGGGCACAGATACGCAGTATTTT
CDR3 protein: CASSLTVWGTDTQYF

D gene: TRBD2
J gene: TRBJ2-1
V gene: TRBV27
clone size: -
CDR3 DNA: TGTGCCAGCACCGGGACTAGGGTGGATGAGCAGTTCTTC
CDR3 protein: CASTGTRVDEQFF

D gene: -
J gene: TRBJ2-5
V gene: TRBV4-1
clone size: few
CDR3 DNA: TGCGCCAGCAGCCTCGACAGCCAAGAGACCCAGTACTTC
CDR3 protein: CASSLDSQETQYF

D gene: -
J gene: TRBJ2-7
V gene: TRBV12-3/TRBV12-4
clone size: medium-sized
CDR3 DNA: TGTGCCAGCAGGGGGACTCATAACCCTTCGGGCGAGCAGTACTTC
CDR3 protein: CASRGTHNPSGEQYF

D gene: -
J gene: TRBJ2-5
V gene: TRBV28
clone size: -
CDR3 DNA: TGTGCCATAAAAAGGGAGACCCAGTACTTC
CDR3 protein: CAIKRETQYF

D gene: -
J gene: TRBJ2-5
V gene: TRBV5-1
clone size: medium-sized
CDR3 DNA: TGCGCCAGCAGACAGGGCGGGGAGGAGACCCAGTACTTC
CDR3 protein: CASRQGGEETQYF

D gene: TRBD2
J gene: TRBJ2-3
V gene: TRBV6-2/TRBV6-3
clone size: medium-sized
CDR3 DNA: TGTGCCAGCACCCTCGGTCTAGCGGGATCAGATACGCAGTATTTT
CDR3 protein: CASTLGLAGSDTQYF

D gene: -
J gene: TRBJ1-1
V gene: TRBV4-1
clone size: medium-sized
CDR3 DNA: TGCGCCAGCAGCCATGGATACAGGGCGGGGGACACTGAAGCTTTCTTT
CDR3 protein: CASSHGYRAGDTEAFF

D gene: TRBD1
J gene: TRBJ2-1
V gene: TRBV19
clone size: -
CDR3 DNA: TGTGCCAGTAGTATCCCTGGGACAGGGAAGGATGAGCAGTTCTTC
CDR3 protein: CASSIPGTGKDEQFF

D gene: -
J gene: TRBJ2-1
V gene: TRBV6-1
clone size: few
CDR3 DNA: TGTGCCAGCTTCGCATCCGCCGGCAGTGAGCAGTTCTTC
CDR3 protein: CASFASAGSEQFF

D gene: -
J gene: TRBJ2-2
V gene: TRBV4-1
clone size: few
CDR3 DNA: TGTGCCAGCAGCCAAGATAGATATTCCGGGCTCCCGGACACCGGGGAGCTGTTTTTT
CDR3 protein: CASSQDRYSGLPDTGELFF

D gene: TRBD2
J gene: TRBJ2-1
V gene: TRBV28
clone size: medium-sized
CDR3 DNA: TGTGCCAGCAGATCCCAGGCCGGGAGCGGGAGACCGTTCTTC
CDR3 protein: CASRSQAGSGRPFF

D gene: -
J gene: TRBJ1-1
V gene: TRBV4-1
clone size: few
CDR3 DNA: TGCGCCAGCAGCCCAGGACTCTACGGGGGGAACACTGAAGCTTTCTTT
CDR3 protein: CASSPGLYGGNTEAFF

D gene: -
J gene: TRBJ2-1
V gene: TRBV6-1
clone size: large
CDR3 DNA: TGTGCCAGCAGTGAAAAAGCGGGTAGTGAGCAGTTCTTC
CDR3 protein: CASSEKAGSEQFF

D gene: TRBD1
J gene: TRBJ1-4
V gene: TRBV6-1
clone size: -
CDR3 DNA: TGTGCCAGCCACAGGGGATATGAAAAACTGTTTTTT
CDR3 protein: CASHRGYEKLFF

D gene: TRBD1
J gene: TRBJ2-1
V gene: TRBV6-6
clone size: medium-sized
CDR3 DNA: TGTGCCAGCAGTACTCGAGCGGGACAGGGTGTCTACGAGCAGTTCTTC
CDR3 protein: CASSTRAGQGVYEQFF

D gene: -
J gene: TRBJ1-1
V gene: TRBV25-1
clone size: -
CDR3 DNA: TGTGCCAGCAGTGAGCCGGGACCGAGTGAAGCTTTCTTT
CDR3 protein: CASSEPGPSEAFF

D gene: -
J gene: TRBJ1-5
V gene: TRBV5-4
clone size: -
CDR3 DNA: TGTGCCAGCAGCTTGGATGGGGGGGGCGAACAGCCCCAGCATTTT
CDR3 protein: CASSLDGGGEQPQHF

D gene: -
J gene: TRBJ2-5
V gene: TRBV19
clone size: medium-sized
CDR3 DNA: TGTGCCAGTAGTATCGTACCCCACACAGGCCAAGAGACCCAGTACTTC
CDR3 protein: CASSIVPHTGQETQYF

D gene: -
J gene: TRBJ2-3
V gene: TRBV11-3
clone size: once
CDR3 DNA: TGTGCCAGCAGCCCCCGACAGACCACAGATACGCAGTATTTT
CDR3 protein: CASSPRQTTDTQYF

D gene: -
J gene: TRBJ2-1
V gene: TRBV6-6
clone size: few
CDR3 DNA: TGTGCCAGCAGTTTACTCGGAGAGGGAGTCTACGAGCAGTTCTTC
CDR3 protein: CASSLLGEGVYEQFF

D gene: TRBD2
J gene: TRBJ2-1
V gene: TRBV6-4
clone size: medium-sized
CDR3 DNA: TGTGCCAGCAGTGAATCGGGTACTAGCGGGATAGACAATGAGCAGTTCTTC
CDR3 protein: CASSESGTSGIDNEQFF

D gene: -
J gene: TRBJ2-1
V gene: TRBV27
clone size: medium-sized
CDR3 DNA: TGTGCCAGCAGTACCGGAATGACGGATTCCTACAATGAGCAGTTCTTC
CDR3 protein: CASSTGMTDSYNEQFF

D gene: -
J gene: TRBJ2-4
V gene: TRBV4-1
clone size: large
CDR3 DNA: TGCGCCAGCAGCCAAGAAGGGTCTTTAGCCAAAAACATTCAGTACTTC
CDR3 protein: CASSQEGSLAKNIQYF

D gene: -
J gene: TRBJ2-1
V gene: TRBV6-5
clone size: -
CDR3 DNA: TGTGCCAGCAGTTACGGGCTAGCTGGCAATGAGCAGTTCTTC
CDR3 protein: CASSYGLAGNEQFF

D gene: TRBD2
J gene: TRBJ2-7
V gene: TRBV7-8
clone size: medium-sized
CDR3 DNA: TGTGCCAGCAGCCTACCCCGACTAGCGGGAGCGAACTACGAGCAGTACTTC
CDR3 protein: CASSLPRLAGANYEQYF

D gene: TRBD2
J gene: TRBJ2-7
V gene: TRBV18
clone size: -
CDR3 DNA: TGTGCCAGTCGAGACGCCGCTAGCGGATACAATGAGCAGTACTTC
CDR3 protein: CASRDAASGYNEQYF

D gene: -
J gene: TRBJ1-1
V gene: TRBV12-3/TRBV12-4
clone size: few
CDR3 DNA: TGTGCCAGCAGTTTGGTAGGGGGATATTTCGAAGCTTTCTTT
CDR3 protein: CASSLVGGYFEAFF

D gene: -
J gene: TRBJ2-1
V gene: TRBV12-3/TRBV12-4
clone size: medium-sized
CDR3 DNA: TGTGCCAGCAGTTTAGCGCTGGGTTACGGGCGTCGAGAGACCCAGTTCTTC
CDR3 protein: CASSLALGYGRRETQFF

D gene: -
J gene: TRBJ1-1
V gene: TRBV7-8
clone size: -
CDR3 DNA: TGTGCCAGCAGCTTAGTTAGGCGGGGCCAAGGGTTGAACACTGAAGCTTTCTTT
CDR3 protein: CASSLVRRGQGLNTEAFF

D gene: TRBD1
J gene: TRBJ1-2
V gene: TRBV9
clone size: few
CDR3 DNA: TGTGCCAGCAGCGCCACCTTAGGGGGGACAGGGGATGGCTACACCTTC
CDR3 protein: CASSATLGGTGDGYTF

D gene: -
J gene: TRBJ2-4
V gene: TRBV12-3/TRBV12-4
clone size: large
CDR3 DNA: TGTGCCAGCAGTTCTGGGTCCTTTAGCATTCAGTACTTC
CDR3 protein: CASSSGSFSIQYF

D gene: -
J gene: TRBJ2-1
V gene: TRBV12-3/TRBV12-4
clone size: large
CDR3 DNA: TGTGCCAGCACCCCGGCTGGACAGAGCTCCTACAATGAGCAGTTCTTC
CDR3 protein: CASTPAGQSSYNEQFF

D gene: -
J gene: TRBJ2-2
V gene: TRBV4-1
clone size: -
CDR3 DNA: TGCGCCAGCAGCCAAGTTATGGGGAGCACCGGGGAGCTGTTTTTT
CDR3 protein: CASSQVMGSTGELFF

D gene: -
J gene: TRBJ2-6
V gene: TRBV6-1
clone size: large
CDR3 DNA: TGTGCCAGCCGCCCGGACCGCTCTGGGGCCAACGTCCTGACTTTC
CDR3 protein: CASRPDRSGANVLTF

D gene: -
J gene: TRBJ2-7
V gene: TRBV6-1
clone size: -
CDR3 DNA: TGTGCCAGCAGACCCCATAGGACCTACGAGCAGTACTTC
CDR3 protein: CASRPHRTYEQYF

D gene: -
J gene: TRBJ2-3
V gene: TRBV15
clone size: few
CDR3 DNA: TGTGCCACCAGCAGAGAGAAACTCGGGCCGCAGTATTTT
CDR3 protein: CATSREKLGPQYF